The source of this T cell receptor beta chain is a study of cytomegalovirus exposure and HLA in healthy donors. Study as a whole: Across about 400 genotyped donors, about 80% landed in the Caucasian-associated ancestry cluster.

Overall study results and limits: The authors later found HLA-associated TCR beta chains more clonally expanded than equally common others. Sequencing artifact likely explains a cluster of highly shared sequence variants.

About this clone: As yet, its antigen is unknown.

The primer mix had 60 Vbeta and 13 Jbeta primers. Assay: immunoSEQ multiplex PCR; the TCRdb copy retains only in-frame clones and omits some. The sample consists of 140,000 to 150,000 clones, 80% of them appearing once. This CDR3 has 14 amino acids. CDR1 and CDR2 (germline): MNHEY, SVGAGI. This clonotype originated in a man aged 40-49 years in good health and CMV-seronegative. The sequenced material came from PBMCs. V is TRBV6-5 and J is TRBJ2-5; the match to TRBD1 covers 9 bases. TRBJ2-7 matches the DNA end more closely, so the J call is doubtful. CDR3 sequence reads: CASSYGGQGTEQYF. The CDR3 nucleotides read TGTGCCAGCAGTTACGGGGGACAGGGAACCGAGCAGTACTTC.